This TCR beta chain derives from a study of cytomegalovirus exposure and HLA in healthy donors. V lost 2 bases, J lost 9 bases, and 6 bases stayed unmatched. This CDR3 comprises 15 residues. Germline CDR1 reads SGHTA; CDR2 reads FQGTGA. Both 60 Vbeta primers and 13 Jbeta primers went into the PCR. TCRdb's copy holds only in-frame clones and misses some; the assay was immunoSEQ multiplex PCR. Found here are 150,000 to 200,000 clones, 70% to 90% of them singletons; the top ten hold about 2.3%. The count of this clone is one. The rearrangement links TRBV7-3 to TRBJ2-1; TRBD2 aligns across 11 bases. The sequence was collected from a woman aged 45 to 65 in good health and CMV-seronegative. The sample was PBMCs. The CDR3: CASSLGSGRAGEQFF. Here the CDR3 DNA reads TGTGCCAGCAGCTTAGGTAGCGGGAGGGCCGGTGAGCAGTTCTTC.